This T cell receptor beta chain was found in a study of identical twins. The V gene end was trimmed by 4 bases and the J gene end by 4 bases; junction bases not matched to a gene: 4. The germline gives CDR1 MNHEY, CDR2 SVGEGT. This CDR3 has 14 residues. Study-level results: The study based its conclusions on cross-sectional statistical analysis and did not follow the same donors. Out-of-frame beta chain sequences displayed weaker excess sharing between twins.

As concerns this clonotype: Its cognate antigen is unknown.

A universal primer site was added by template switching, and unique molecular identifiers were carried by the cDNA. From the 5' RACE reads, TCRdb called clonotypes with MiXCR, one entry per CDR3 protein. The sample shows about 250,000 distinct CDR3 sequences, approximately 8% of them seen only once. These records were also assigned to another study, of yellow fever vaccine responses in identical twins. That work adds: In identical twins, vaccine T cell responses appeared partly shared and partly individual.

This receptor was taken from a woman aged 18-29 years in good health. Sequencing was performed on CD8+ T cells sorted from blood. This chain joins TRBV6-2 or TRBV6-3 and TRBJ1-3, with 7 bases matching TRBD1. The CDR3 DNA reads TGTGCCAGCAGTTGGAGGGGGCACGGAAACACCATATATTTT. Amino acid sequence: CASSWRGHGNTIYF.